The 18 T cell receptor beta chains listed next were all sequenced from one sample in a study of T cell repertoires in cytomegalovirus infection. TCRdb used MiXCR to reprocess the reads, holding one entry per CDR3 protein. The sample lists 500,000 or so distinct CDR3 sequences; about 17% were seen once. The sample comprised CD8+ T cells from PBMCs. The source is a human donor in good health (CMV status not recorded). Some clones in this sample may be carry-over from other donors' samples.

This clonotype was picked up many times. The chain recombines TRBV7-9 with TRBJ1-2; the D is unclear. Trimming took off 6 bases at V and 0 bases at J, with 11 bases between the two ends. Germline CDR1 SEHNR, CDR2 FQNEAQ (reference sequence). The CDR3 loop spans 14 amino acids. CDR3 bases: TGTGCCAGCAGTCCAAGTGAAGCTAACTATGGCTACACCTTC. This sequence encodes CASSPSEANYGYTF. Full variable domain (missing parts from reference TRBV7-9 and TRBJ1-2): DTGVSQNPRHKITKRGQNVTFRCDPISEHNRLYWYRQTLGQGPEFLTYFQNEAQLEKSRLLSDRFSAERPKGSFSTLEIQRTEQGDSAMYLCASSPSEANYGYTFGSGTRLTVV.

The chain has TRBV2 and TRBJ1-1; no definite D call. The germline CDR1 and CDR2 sequences are SNHLY and FYNNEI. CDR3 size: 11 residues. Trimming shortened V by 0 bases and J by 6 bases, and 2 bases separated the two germline ends. The CDR3 DNA follows: TGTGCCAGCAGTGAAGCCCCTGAAGCTTTCTTT. It yields the protein CASSEAPEAFF.

Comments on this clonotype: The junction departs from germline at one end; a sequencing error may be responsible. V and J are TRBV7-2 and TRBJ2-5, with D possibly matching TRBD1 (7 bases). The germline V gene has CDR1 SGHTA and CDR2 FQGNSA. The CDR3 consists of 16 residues. The DNA of the CDR3 is TGTGCCAGCAGACCGGGGACAGTGGGGGGCCAAGAGACCAAGTACTTC. Amino acid sequence: CASRPGTVGGQETKYF.

There are a few counts of this clonotype. J is TRBJ2-1 and V is TRBV27, with 8 bases that match TRBD1. Germline CDR1 is MNHEY and CDR2 is SMNVEV (reference sequence). The CDR3 covers 14 residues. Trimming removed 6 bases from V and 5 bases from J; junction bases left unmatched: 6. The CDR3 bases are TGTGCCAGCAGCTTTTCGACAGGGGACAATGAGCAGTTCTTC. Translation gives CASSFSTGDNEQFF.

This clonotype was counted ten times or more. The chain uses TRBV28 and TRBJ2-5; the match to TRBD1 covers 8 bases. CDR1 and CDR2 from the germline V gene are MDHEN and SYDVKM. The junction had 12 bases not matched to a gene; V was cut back by 2 bases and J by 1 base. This CDR3 is built from 18 residues. CDR3 region: CASSLNVGGQELQETQYF. The DNA for the CDR3 is TGTGCCAGCAGTTTAAACGTCGGGGGACAGGAACTCCAAGAGACCCAGTACTTC.

In its sample, this clonotype was seen a few times. The chain combines TRBV19 with TRBJ2-7; 7 nucleotides line up with TRBD1. V dropped 6 bases and J dropped 6; count of bases not matched to a gene: 8. The CDR3 extends over 13 amino acids. Germline CDR1 reads LNHDA; CDR2 reads SQIVND (reference sequence). The CDR3 loop reads CASSPTGAREQYF. CDR3 coding DNA: TGTGCCAGTAGCCCAACAGGGGCTCGCGAGCAGTACTTC.

A note on this clonotype: No conserved phenylalanine or tryptophan ends this CDR3, so it is likely a read error. The chain links TRBV7-2 to TRBJ2-7, with 11 positions matching TRBD1. The V segment lost 6 bases and the J segment 5 bases; nucleotides outside the gene matches: 3. The germline CDR1 and CDR2 sequences are SGHTA and FQGNSA. CDR3 length: 13 residues. The CDR3 nucleotides are TGTGCCAGCAGGGACAGGGGGCTTCACGAGCAGTACTTA. This encodes CASRDRGLHEQYL.

The V call is TRBV3-1, the J call TRBJ2-5; 9 bases are shared with TRBD1. V lost 7 bases, J lost 3 bases, and 6 bases stayed unmatched. This CDR3 is built from 14 residues. Germline values: CDR1 LGHDT, CDR2 YNNKEL (reference sequence). The CDR3 loop is CASTRTGDEETQYF. The DNA of the CDR3 is TGTGCCAGCACCCGGACAGGGGATGAAGAGACCCAGTACTTC.

In this sample, this clonotype turned up many times. This rearrangement joins TRBV11-2 to TRBJ2-2; 9 nucleotides align to TRBD1. The V gene's germline CDR1 is SGHAT and CDR2 FQNNGV. This CDR3 is built from 14 residues. Trimming at V came to 8 bases and at J to 5 bases, leaving 6 bases not matched to a gene. DNA of the CDR3: TGTGCCAGCGACGGACAGGGGAGAACCGGGGAGCTGTTTTTT. Translation gives CASDGQGRTGELFF.

This clonotype was detected ten times or more. V usage is TRBV11-2 and J usage is TRBJ2-2; D is unresolved. This CDR3 has 17 residues. Trimming pared 5 bases from V and 0 bases from J, leaving 16 bases between. Germline CDR1 is SGHAT and CDR2 is FQNNGV. CDR3 region: CASSNDPRLTNTGELFF. The CDR3 DNA reads TGTGCCAGCAGCAACGATCCTCGACTGACGAACACCGGGGAGCTGTTTTTT.

This clonotype was observed at least ten times. The genes are TRBV7-2 and TRBJ2-5; 12 positions agree with TRBD2. The length of the CDR3 is 21 residues. Germline CDR1 reads SGHTA; CDR2 reads FQGNSA. With 2 bases clipped from V and 5 bases from J, the junction kept 21 bases outside the gene matches. CDR3 region: CASSLIKGLWASGGAGETQYF. The CDR3 nucleotides read TGTGCCAGCAGCTTAATAAAGGGACTTTGGGCTAGCGGGGGGGCCGGGGAGACCCAGTACTTC.

Many counts were recorded for this clonotype. This chain uses TRBV11-3 with TRBJ1-1; D may be TRBD1 (5 bases). The CDR3 runs to 13 residues. The V and J ends lost 5 bases and 3 bases respectively, with 10 bases between them. Germline V lookup: CDR1 SGHNT, CDR2 YENEEA. The CDR3, as DNA: TGTGCCAGCAGCGCGGTGGGGCACACTGAAGCTTTCTTT. This gives the protein CASSAVGHTEAFF.

This clonotype was detected many times. The V call is TRBV2, the J call TRBJ1-5; D unclear. From germline, CDR1 is SNHLY and CDR2 FYNNEI. V was clipped by 3 bases and J by 0 bases, with 12 bases between them. This CDR3 contains 16 residues. CDR3 nucleotides: TGTGCCAGCAGTGATGTGGGTGAGGATAGCAATCAGCCCCAGCATTTT. Translation gives CASSDVGEDSNQPQHF.

The chain couples TRBV7-9 to TRBJ2-1, with D possibly being TRBD2 (5 bases). The CDR3 has 16 residues. V was cut by 6 bases and J by 1 base, with 16 bases left in between. In germline, CDR1 is SEHNR, CDR2 FQNEAQ (reference sequence). The CDR3 DNA follows: TGTGCCAGCAGTCCCGCGGGCGTGGGGTCCTACAATGAGCAGTTCTTC. This encodes CASSPAGVGSYNEQFF.

There are many counts of this clonotype. The V call is TRBV7-8, the J call TRBJ2-7; 7 nucleotides line up with TRBD1. CDR1 SGHVS and CDR2 FQNEAQ come from the germline V gene. This CDR3 has 15 amino acids. V lost 1 base to trimming and J lost 2 bases; unmatched junction nucleotides: 5. The CDR3 protein is CASSLDPGTAYEQYF. CDR3 nucleotide sequence: TGTGCCAGCAGCTTAGATCCCGGGACAGCCTACGAGCAGTACTTC. Supplemented by reference TRBV7-8 and TRBJ2-7, the full variable domain reads GAGVSQSPRYKVAKRGQDVALRCDPISGHVSLFWYQQALGQGPEFLTYFQNEAQLDKSGLPSDRFFAERPEGSVSTLKIQRTQQEDSAVYLCASSLDPGTAYEQYFGPGTRLTVT.

This clonotype was counted between two and nine times. The chain couples TRBV2 to TRBJ2-3; 13 nucleotides align to TRBD2. The CDR3 consists of 18 residues. Germline CDR1 and CDR2: SNHLY and FYNNEI. V shed 6 bases and J 0 bases; nucleotides not matched to a gene: 9. CDR3 DNA sequence: TGTGCCAGCAGACCCCCGGAGGGACTAGCGGGGAGCACAGATACGCAGTATTTT. Protein sequence: CASRPPEGLAGSTDTQYF.

The chain has TRBV6-5 and TRBJ1-1; 10 nucleotides agree with TRBD1. The CDR3 has 15 residues. The germline V gene encodes CDR1 MNHEY and CDR2 SVGAGI. Unmatched junction bases numbered 7, after V lost 5 bases and J lost 4 bases. CDR3 nucleotide sequence: TGTGCCAGCAGTGTCTCCGGGACAGGGGCCACTGAAGCTTTCTTT. This gives the protein CASSVSGTGATEAFF.

The sample holds many counts of this clonotype. The gene calls are TRBV7-2 and TRBJ2-7; the match to TRBD1 covers 7 bases. Germline CDR1 is SGHTA and CDR2 is FQGNSA. V trimming: 6 bases; J trimming: 1 base; junction bases outside the gene matches: 6. The CDR3 totals 14 residues. The CDR3 here is CASSNTGDSYEQYF. The CDR3 coding sequence is TGTGCCAGCAGTAATACAGGGGATTCCTACGAGCAGTACTTC.